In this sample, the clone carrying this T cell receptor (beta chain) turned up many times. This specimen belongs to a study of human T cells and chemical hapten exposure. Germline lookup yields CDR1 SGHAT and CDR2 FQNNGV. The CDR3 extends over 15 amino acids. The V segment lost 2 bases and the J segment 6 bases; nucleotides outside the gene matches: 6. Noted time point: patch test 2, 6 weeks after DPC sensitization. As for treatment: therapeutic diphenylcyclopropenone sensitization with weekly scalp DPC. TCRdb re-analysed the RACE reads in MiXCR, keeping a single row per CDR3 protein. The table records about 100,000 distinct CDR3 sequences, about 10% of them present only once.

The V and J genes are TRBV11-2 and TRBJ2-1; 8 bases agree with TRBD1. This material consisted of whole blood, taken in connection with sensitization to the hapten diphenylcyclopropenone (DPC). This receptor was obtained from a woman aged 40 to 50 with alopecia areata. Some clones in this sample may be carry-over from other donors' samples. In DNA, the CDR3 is TGTGCCAGCAGCTTAATCGGACAGGGTTTCAATGAGCAGTTCTTC. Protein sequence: CASSLIGQGFNEQFF.